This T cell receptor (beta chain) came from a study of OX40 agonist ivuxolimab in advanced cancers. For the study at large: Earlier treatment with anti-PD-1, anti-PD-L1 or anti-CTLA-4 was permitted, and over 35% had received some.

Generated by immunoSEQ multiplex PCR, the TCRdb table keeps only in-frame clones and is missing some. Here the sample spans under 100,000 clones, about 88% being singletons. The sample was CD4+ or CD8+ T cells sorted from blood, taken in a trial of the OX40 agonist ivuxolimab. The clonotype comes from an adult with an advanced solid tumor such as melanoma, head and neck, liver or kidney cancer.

The CDR3 nucleotides read TGTGCCAGCAGTCCCTGGGGTGGGGGCCGGTCCCTCCACTTT. The encoded protein is CASSPWGGGRSLHF. V and J are TRBV27 and TRBJ1-6; maybe TRBD1 (6 bases). Germline-derived CDR1 and CDR2 are MNHEY and SMNVEV (reference sequence). Trimming pared 5 bases from V and 14 bases from J, leaving 19 bases between. The CDR3 contains 14 residues.